This T cell receptor (beta chain) was retrieved from a study of cytomegalovirus exposure and HLA in healthy donors. Study-level findings and limits: By HLA locus, TCR association rates varied in a later analysis, with DRB1 showing the most and HLA-C the fewest. Investigators reported some 150 TCR beta chains as tied to cytomegalovirus.

Researchers ran the PCR with 60 Vbeta and 13 Jbeta primers. Only in-frame clones appear in the TCRdb table, and some are missing; sequencing was by immunoSEQ multiplex PCR. The data show over 150,000 clones, approximately 70% seen once. Although they were nominally healthy when sampled, donors likely had unrecorded immune exposures. V lost 3 bases, J lost 3 bases, and 12 bases stayed unmatched. Germline-derived CDR1 and CDR2 are LGHNA and YNFKEQ. This CDR3 has 18 residues. Note on this clone: Its specificity is not known.

The V gene is TRBV4-2, the J gene TRBJ2-3; 10 nucleotides match TRBD1. This TCR was sampled from a woman aged 18-29 years in good health and CMV-seropositive. Sequenced input: PBMCs. The CDR3 nucleotides are TGTGCCAGCAGCCAGGCATCCGGGGGACAGGGGCCGACAGATACGCAGTATTTT. It codes for CASSQASGGQGPTDTQYF.